What follows describes a single TCR beta chain. The entry originates in a study of cytotoxic CD8 clonotypes in ibrutinib-treated CLL. Only in-frame clones appear in the TCRdb table, and some are missing; sequencing was by immunoSEQ multiplex PCR. The sample contains 300,000 to 350,000 clones, around four fifths of which appear only once. Germline CDR1 and CDR2: SQVTM and ANQGSEA. This CDR3 has 15 residues. The V gene end was trimmed by 0 bases and the J gene end by 9 bases; junction bases not matched to a gene: 7. The sequencing here drew on PBMCs, taken before ibrutinib treatment. The rearrangement uses TRBV29-1 and TRBJ2-7; 14 bases fit TRBD2. The sequence was collected from a human donor with chronic lymphocytic leukemia. The CDR3 DNA reads TGCAGCGTTGAAGAATGGACAGGACTAGCGGGAGGGCAGTACTTC. Encoded protein: CSVEEWTGLAGGQYF.